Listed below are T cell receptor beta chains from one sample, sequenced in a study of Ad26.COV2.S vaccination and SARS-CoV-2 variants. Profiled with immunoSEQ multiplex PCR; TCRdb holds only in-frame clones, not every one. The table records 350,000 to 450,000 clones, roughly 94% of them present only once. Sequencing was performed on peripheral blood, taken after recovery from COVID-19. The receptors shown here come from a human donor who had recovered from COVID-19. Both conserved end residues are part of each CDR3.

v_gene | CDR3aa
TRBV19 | CASSVRQGAGTGELFF
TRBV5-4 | CASSLYQGHNSPLHF
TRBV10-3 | CAIRDGSETQYF
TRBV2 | CASRRGGNQPQHF
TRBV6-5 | CASRREGRNQPQHF
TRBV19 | CASSTAPVSSSHGGAQHF
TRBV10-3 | CAISESTGGSYNSPLHF
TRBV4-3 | CASSPGTSGVPSTGELFF
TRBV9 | CASRAGGLRGNTIYF
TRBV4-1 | CASSQDLRLDSRFF
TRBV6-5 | CASSYLGAGYNEQFF
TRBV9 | CASSVEGEKLFF
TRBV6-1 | CASSEGQGPYEQFF
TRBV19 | CASRSGAGRQYF
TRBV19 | CASSMQGARTEAFF
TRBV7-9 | CASSLRQGRGSRGYTF